The clone carrying this T cell receptor (beta chain) was counted a few times. Its antigen is not known. Produced via immunoSEQ multiplex PCR; TCRdb's table is partial and in-frame only. Here the sample spans about 68,000 clones, roughly 80% being singletons. This entry belongs to a study of a mutant IDH1 vaccine in newly diagnosed glioma. Study details: Therapy received beforehand was radiotherapy, temozolomide, or both, with most patients given both. Study-wide findings and caveats: Changes in top peripheral clonotypes did not appear linked to pseudoprogression. Most patients, 90% to 95%, showed vaccine-induced immune responses.

Time point described: week 35, safety follow-up. A 20-mer mutant IDH1 peptide at 300 ug was injected subcutaneously with topical imiquimod. Germline CDR1 is ENHRY and CDR2 is SYGVKD. The CDR3 length is 15 residues. Trimming removed 9 bases from V and 2 bases from J; junction bases left unmatched: 9. The specimen was PBMCs, collected from a glioma patient whose treatment included an IDH1 peptide vaccine. V usage is TRBV10-3 and J usage is TRBJ2-7; 11 bases match TRBD2. The TCR sequence derives from a man aged 18 to 29 with glioma. CDR3 loop: CAINTGTSGTYEQYF. CDR3 sequence (DNA): TGTGCCATAAATACCGGGACTAGCGGTACCTACGAGCAGTACTTC.